This entry lists 16 T cell receptor beta chains sequenced from one sample in a study of T cells after posttransplantation cyclophosphamide. Profiled with immunoSEQ multiplex PCR; TCRdb holds only in-frame clones, not every one. The repertoire has some 46,000 clones, none seen only once; the ten largest take around 2.1%. The sequenced material came from PBMCs. These receptors came from a man in his forties in good health, CMV-negative, and a related stem cell transplant donor.

This clone has a count of ten or more. CDR3 loop: CASSIAGDRGNQPQHF. CDR3 bases: TGTGCCAGTAGTATAGCTGGAGACAGGGGAAATCAGCCCCAGCATTTT. This chain joins TRBV19 and TRBJ1-5; 8 bases match TRBD1. Trimming at V came to 1 base and at J to 4 bases, leaving 6 bases not matched to a gene. The length of the CDR3 is 16 residues. CDR1 is LNHDA and CDR2 is SQIVND in the germline V gene (reference sequence).

This clone has a count of ten or more. This chain joins TRBV5-1 and TRBJ1-2; 12 positions agree with TRBD1. There are 15 residues in the CDR3. Germline lookup yields CDR1 SGHRS and CDR2 YFSETQ. Losses at the gene ends were 4 bases for V and 8 bases for J; bases not matched to a gene: 9. The chain's CDR3 is CASSTGQGAVTGYTF. The CDR3 DNA is TGCGCCAGCAGCACGGGACAGGGGGCCGTTACGGGCTACACCTTC.

This clone was found many times. J is TRBJ1-2 and V is TRBV6-1, with a weak D call TRBD1 (6 bases). This CDR3 is built from 16 residues. The germline CDR1 and CDR2 sequences are MNHNS and SASEGT. V was pared by 3 bases and J by 4 bases, with 18 bases between. CDR3 amino acids: CASSEAGAQGPYGYTF. In DNA, the CDR3 is TGTGCCAGCAGTGAGGCAGGGGCCCAGGGCCCCTATGGCTACACCTTC.

This clone was observed at least ten times. The J gene is TRBJ2-7, the V gene TRBV9, with a weak D call TRBD1 (5 bases). The CDR3 contains 15 residues. The germline gives CDR1 SGDLS, CDR2 YYNGEE. Trimming took off 2 bases at V and 0 bases at J, with 12 bases between the two ends. CDR3 in DNA: TGTGCCAGCAGCGTTGCAGGGCTGGGCTCCTACGAGCAGTACTTC. This encodes CASSVAGLGSYEQYF.

This clone was detected ten times or more. The rearrangement uses TRBV4-3 and TRBJ2-1; tentative D call: TRBD2 (5 bases). Germline CDR1 is LGHNA and CDR2 is YSLEER. V lost 1 base and J lost 6, with 10 bases in between. The CDR3 consists of 14 residues. CDR3 nucleotides: TGCGCCAGCAGCCAAGGAACTAGGATCAATGAGCAGTTCTTC. Encoded protein: CASSQGTRINEQFF.

This clone was seen more than once but under ten times. This chain links TRBV13 with TRBJ2-5; 9 bases are shared with TRBD1. The J call may be in error: the DNA end matches TRBJ2-7 better. CDR3 length equals 15 residues. Germline CDR1 is PRHDT and CDR2 is FYEKMQ (reference sequence). CDR3 nucleotides: TGTGCCAGCAGCTTCGGCGGGACAGGGCAATACGAGCAGTACTTC. Translating gives CASSFGGTGQYEQYF.

This clone occurred many times. The chain couples TRBV5-4 to TRBJ2-3; D is unresolved. This CDR3 comprises 13 residues. The germline CDR1 and CDR2 sequences are SGHNT and YYREEE (reference sequence). The V end was cut by 4 bases, the J end by 3 bases, with 9 bases between. The CDR3 loop is CASSVFTTDTQYF. The DNA for the CDR3 is TGTGCCAGCAGCGTCTTTACTACAGATACGCAGTATTTT.

The chain carries TRBV9 and TRBJ2-4; 10 bases fit TRBD2. V shed 4 bases, J shed 0 bases, and the junction held 16 bases outside the gene matches. CDR1 is SGDLS, CDR2 YYNGEE, per germline. CDR3 length equals 20 residues. CDR3 DNA: TGTGCCAGCAGCTCCAGGGATCTAGCGGGAGCGAACCTAGCCAAAAACATTCAGTACTTC. Encoded protein: CASSSRDLAGANLAKNIQYF.

This clone was observed at least ten times. The chain joins TRBV7-9 to TRBJ1-1; 7 bases match TRBD1. V lost 7 bases to trimming and J lost 0 bases; unmatched junction nucleotides: 8. CDR3 size: 15 residues. Germline V gives CDR1 SEHNR, CDR2 FQNEAQ (reference sequence). As DNA, the CDR3 is TGTGCCAGCACCGAGGGACAGACGATGAACACTGAAGCTTTCTTT. As protein: CASTEGQTMNTEAFF.

This clone was counted at least ten times. This chain joins TRBV4-2 and TRBJ2-3, with 7 bases aligning to TRBD2. This CDR3 contains 16 residues. The germline V gene encodes CDR1 LGHNA and CDR2 YNFKEQ. V gave up 0 bases and J gave up 4 bases; unmatched junction bases: 7. The CDR3 reads CASSQDVGGRSDTQYF. CDR3 nucleotides: TGTGCCAGCAGCCAAGATGTCGGGGGGAGGTCAGATACGCAGTATTTT.

This clone has ten or more counts. The CDR3 sequence: CASSQVRDGYSPLHF. CDR3 sequence (DNA): TGTGCCAGCAGCCAAGTCAGGGATGGTTATTCACCCCTCCACTTT. The chain joins TRBV14 to TRBJ1-6, with a weak D call TRBD1 (5 bases). From germline, CDR1 is SGHDN and CDR2 FVKESK. V was cut by 1 base and J by 8 bases, with 12 bases left in between. This CDR3 is 15 amino acids long.

This clone came up many times. The chain has TRBV27 and TRBJ2-3; perhaps TRBD2 as D (5 bases). Germline assignment: CDR1 MNHEY and CDR2 SMNVEV (reference sequence). V gave up 7 bases and J gave up 2 bases, with 13 bases separating them. This CDR3 has 14 residues. For the CDR3, the DNA is TGTGCCAGCACGGACGGACTGGACACAGATACGCAGTATTTT. It is translated as CASTDGLDTDTQYF.

This clone appeared a few times. The CDR3 DNA reads TGTGCCAGCAGCGCAACCAGTAGGGGGAGAAAATATAGCAATCAGCCCCAGCATTTT. Amino acid sequence: CASSATSRGRKYSNQPQHF. V usage is TRBV9 and J usage is TRBJ1-5; possibly TRBD1 for D (6 bases). Germline-derived CDR1 and CDR2 are SGDLS and YYNGEE. V was pared by 3 bases and J by 0 bases, with 22 bases between. The CDR3 is 19 residues long.

Many counts were recorded for this clone. The chain has TRBV5-1 and TRBJ2-2, with unresolved D. V shed 0 bases and J shed 3 bases, with 3 bases lying between them. The germline V gene has CDR1 SGHRS and CDR2 YFSETQ. The CDR3 has 13 residues. The CDR3: CASSLVDTGELFF. The CDR3 bases are TGCGCCAGCAGCTTGGTAGACACCGGGGAGCTGTTTTTT.

Ten or more counts support this clone. The gene calls are TRBV5-1 and TRBJ1-1; the D gene is possibly TRBD1 (5 bases). V dropped 0 bases and J dropped 1 base, with 10 bases sitting between them. The CDR3 is 15 residues long. The V gene's germline CDR1 is SGHRS and CDR2 YFSETQ. The CDR3 DNA is TGCGCCAGCAGCTTGGCGGGACTCCGGAACACTGAAGCTTTCTTT. Translated, it gives CASSLAGLRNTEAFF.

This clone was picked up many times. The chain has TRBV2 and TRBJ2-3; 12 bases map to TRBD2. The CDR3 extends over 16 amino acids. CDR1 is SNHLY, CDR2 FYNNEI, per germline. V lost 6 bases to trimming and J lost 3 bases; unmatched junction nucleotides: 7. This CDR3 reads CASSLGLAGMTDTQYF. As DNA, the CDR3 is TGTGCCAGCAGCTTGGGACTAGCGGGTATGACAGATACGCAGTATTTT.